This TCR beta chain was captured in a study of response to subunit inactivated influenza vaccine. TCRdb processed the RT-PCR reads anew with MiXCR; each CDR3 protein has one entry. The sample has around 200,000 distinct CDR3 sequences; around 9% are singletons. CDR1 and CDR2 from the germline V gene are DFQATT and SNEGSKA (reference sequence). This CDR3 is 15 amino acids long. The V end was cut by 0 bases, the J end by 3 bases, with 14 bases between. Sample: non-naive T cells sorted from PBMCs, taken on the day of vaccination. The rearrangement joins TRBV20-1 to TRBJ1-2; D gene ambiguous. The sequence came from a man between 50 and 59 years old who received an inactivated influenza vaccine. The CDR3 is CSARDPGSNYYGYTF. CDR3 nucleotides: TGCAGTGCTAGAGATCCGGGAAGCAATTACTATGGCTACACCTTC.